The next 5 T cell receptor beta chains were all read from a single sample in a study of T cells after yellow fever vaccination. TCRdb re-called the 5' RACE reads with MiXCR, one entry per CDR3 protein. The repertoire holds 100,000 to 150,000 distinct CDR3 sequences, with around 7.4% as singletons. The starting material was CD4+ T cells sorted from PBMCs, obtained around 10 days after the first yellow fever vaccination. These receptor sequences come from a man between 18 and 29 years old who received the YFV17D yellow fever vaccine.

This clonotype was seen many times. The rearrangement links TRBV4-1 to TRBJ1-1; tentative D call: TRBD1 (5 bases). The length of the CDR3 is 16 residues. The germline V gene has CDR1 MGHRA and CDR2 YSYEKL. V shed 0 bases and J shed 4 bases, with 15 bases lying between them. This CDR3 is CASSQDRMRGGTEAFF. In DNA form, the CDR3 reads TGCGCCAGCAGCCAAGATAGAATGAGGGGAGGCACTGAAGCTTTCTTT.

This clonotype was counted many times. The chain couples TRBV27 to TRBJ2-7; 8 nucleotides match TRBD1. This CDR3 has 14 amino acids. With 6 bases clipped from V and 3 bases from J, the junction kept 7 bases outside the gene matches. Germline-derived CDR1 and CDR2 are MNHEY and SMNVEV (reference sequence). CDR3 protein: CASSRGQGLYEQYF. CDR3 in DNA: TGTGCCAGCAGCCGAGGACAGGGACTCTACGAGCAGTACTTC.

This clonotype came up many times. This chain links TRBV12-3 or TRBV12-4 with TRBJ2-5; D remains unclear. The CDR3 length is 14 residues. V lost 1 base to trimming and J lost 1 base, with 7 bases between them. This chain's CDR3 is CASSLGVTQETQYF. The CDR3 nucleotides read TGTGCCAGCAGTTTAGGGGTTACCCAAGAGACCCAGTACTTC.

In this sample, this clonotype turned up a few times. This rearrangement joins TRBV4-3 to TRBJ1-1; D unclear. With 2 bases removed from V and 0 bases from J, the gap between germline ends came to 10 bases. Germline lookup yields CDR1 LGHNA and CDR2 YSLEER. This CDR3 spans 15 amino acids. CDR3 sequence: CASSQSNRVNTEAFF. CDR3 sequence (DNA): TGCGCCAGCAGCCAATCAAATAGGGTGAACACTGAAGCTTTCTTT.

In its sample, this clonotype was seen a few times. This chain joins TRBV24-1 and TRBJ2-1; 16 bases fit TRBD2. Germline V gene lookup returns CDR1 KGHDR and CDR2 SFDVKD. With V trimmed by 11 bases and J by 5 bases, 11 bases remained unmatched. The CDR3 consists of 17 residues. CDR3 region: CAIGTSGGERPHNEQFF. Written as DNA, the CDR3 is TGTGCCATCGGGACTAGCGGGGGGGAGCGCCCACACAATGAGCAGTTCTTC.